These T cell receptor beta chains were read from a single sample in a study of shared clonotypes between healthy human individuals. The protocol was immunoSEQ multiplex PCR, while the TCRdb copy is restricted to in-frame clones and leaves out a portion. The table records about 2.2 million clones, approximately 94% of them present only once. The sequenced sample was naive CD8+ T cells from PBMCs. These receptors originate from a man in his late teens or twenties in good health. Some clones in this sample may be carry-over from other donors' samples. Each CDR3 is given with its conserved first and last residue. Each record gives: clone size, V gene, J gene, D gene, CDR3 DNA, CDR3 protein. A D gene is named only where the DNA matches it firmly. Only some rows state a clone size, as once, few, many or a class for expanded clones.

.	TRBV7-6	TRBJ2-1	TRBD2	TGTGCCAGCAGCTTATTCGCGGGAGGAATCCGTAATGAGCAGTTCTTC	CASSLFAGGIRNEQFF
.	TRBV7-6	TRBJ2-7	.	TGTGCCAGCAGCTTAGGTGCGGGGAGCTCCTACGAGCAGTACTTC	CASSLGAGSSYEQYF
.	TRBV13	TRBJ2-5	TRBD2	TGTGCCAGCAGCCCCTACCGACTAGCGGGAGGACGGGAGACCCAGTACTTC	CASSPYRLAGGRETQYF
.	TRBV7-8	TRBJ1-1	.	TGTGCCAGCAGCTTAAGTGGGGGGTCGGCTGAAGCTTTCTTT	CASSLSGGSAEAFF
few	TRBV28	TRBJ1-1	.	TGTGCCAGCAGTCCTCCCCTGAACACTGAAGCTTTCTTT	CASSPPLNTEAFF
once	TRBV10-2	TRBJ2-7	.	TGCGCCAGCAGTGAGAGGGTTGGCTACGAGCAGTACTTC	CASSERVGYEQYF
.	TRBV2	TRBJ2-7	.	TGTGCCAGCAACACGTTTACTGGCGAGCAGTACTTC	CASNTFTGEQYF
.	TRBV6-5	TRBJ2-7	.	TGTGCCAGCAGTGCGACCCGGGACTTCACCTACGAGCAGTACTTC	CASSATRDFTYEQYF
once	TRBV9	TRBJ2-7	.	TGTGCCAGCAGCGTAGGCGGGAACTACGAGCAGTACTTC	CASSVGGNYEQYF
.	TRBV9	TRBJ2-1	TRBD2	TGTGCCAGCAGCGTATCTGGGTTAGCGGGTAACAATGAGCAGTTCTTC	CASSVSGLAGNNEQFF
.	TRBV7-9	TRBJ2-7	TRBD1	TGTGCCAGCAGCCAACGGGACAGAACCTACGAGCAGTACTTC	CASSQRDRTYEQYF
.	TRBV7-2	TRBJ2-1	TRBD1	TGTGCCAGCATCCTCCGGGACAGGGTAAATGAGCAGTTCTTC	CASILRDRVNEQFF
.	TRBV9	TRBJ2-1	TRBD2	TGTGCCAGCAGCGTCCAAGGGTACCGACTAGCGGGAGGTAATGAGCAGTTCTTC	CASSVQGYRLAGGNEQFF
.	TRBV19	TRBJ2-3	.	TGTGCCAGTAGTTTTCGGGGAGATACGCAGTATTTT	CASSFRGDTQYF
.	TRBV4-1	TRBJ1-1	TRBD1	TGCGCCAGCAGCCCCTCTTTGACAGGGGGGTTCCCTGAAGCTTTCTTT	CASSPSLTGGFPEAFF
.	TRBV5-1	TRBJ2-3	TRBD2	TGCGCCAGCAGCTTGGGTCGACTAGCGGTCAGTAGCACAGATACGCAGTATTTT	CASSLGRLAVSSTDTQYF
once	TRBV27	TRBJ1-5	.	TGTGCCAGCAGTTGGGTGGCAGGGGGCAATCAGCCCCAGCATTTT	CASSWVAGGNQPQHF
.	TRBV27	TRBJ2-3	.	TGTGCCAGCAGTTTATCGGGCTGGGAGGCTGGGACAGATACGCAGTATTTT	CASSLSGWEAGTDTQYF
.	TRBV7-2	TRBJ2-2	.	TGTGCCAGCAGCTCTAGGGGATGGGGGCTCACCGGGGAGCTGTTTTTT	CASSSRGWGLTGELFF
.	TRBV25-1	TRBJ2-2	TRBD2	TGTGCCAGCAGTGAATATATCGGGGGGGCCGGGGAGCTGTTTTTT	CASSEYIGGAGELFF
.	TRBV27	TRBJ1-1	TRBD1	TGTGCCAGCAGTAAAACTCCCCGACAGGGGAGGAATGAAGCTTTCTTT	CASSKTPRQGRNEAFF
.	TRBV9	TRBJ1-1	.	TGTGCCAGCAGCGTAGGGTCCCGATCCACTGAAGCTTTCTTT	CASSVGSRSTEAFF
.	TRBV28	TRBJ2-7	TRBD2	TGTGCCAGCAGTCCCACTAGCGGGGGAAACTACGAGCAGTACTTC	CASSPTSGGNYEQYF
.	TRBV4-1	TRBJ1-4	.	TGCGCCAGCAGCCAAGTCGGACAACCTGAAATACTGTTTTTT	CASSQVGQPEILFF
.	TRBV7-9	TRBJ2-2	TRBD1	TGTGCCAGCAGCCTTTTGGGGTCCCGGGACAGGGGGAACACCGGGGAGCTGTTTTTT	CASSLLGSRDRGNTGELFF
few	TRBV4-1	TRBJ1-4	.	TGCGCCAGCAGCCAAGATCGGGTTATATTCCGGGAAAAACTGTTTTTT	CASSQDRVIFREKLFF
.	TRBV27	TRBJ2-2	TRBD2	TGTGCCAGCAGTTTTTCGGCGGGAGAGTCGATCACCGGGGAGCTGTTTTTT	CASSFSAGESITGELFF
once	TRBV27	TRBJ2-1	TRBD1	TGTGCCAGCAGTTTATGGGCAGGGGGATTAGTAAATGAGCAGTTCTTC	CASSLWAGGLVNEQFF
.	TRBV5-4	TRBJ2-7	.	TGTGCCAGCAGCGTTAACCTAGGGGGGTTCGGCGAGCAGTACTTC	CASSVNLGGFGEQYF
.	TRBV6-1	TRBJ2-7	.	TGTGCCAGCAGTGCACCCCGGAACCTTTCCTACGAGCAGTACTTC	CASSAPRNLSYEQYF
.	TRBV7-6	TRBJ2-5	TRBD2	TGTGCCAGCAGCTCGGATCGGACGGCACTAGCGGGAAGCCAAGAGACCCAGTACTTC	CASSSDRTALAGSQETQYF
.	TRBV27	TRBJ2-7	.	TGTGCCAGCAGTTTCCACTCGGGGTCCTACGAGCAGTACTTC	CASSFHSGSYEQYF
once	TRBV27	TRBJ2-7	.	TGTGCCAGCAGTTTGTTAATAGGGAAAAGCTCCTACGAGCAGTACTTC	CASSLLIGKSSYEQYF
.	TRBV27	TRBJ2-3	.	TGTGCCAGCAGTTTACTTTCGGAGACAGATACGCAGTATTTT	CASSLLSETDTQYF
once	TRBV7-9	TRBJ2-2	.	TGTGCCAGCAGCCACCGTGGGGCAACGAACACCGGGGAGCTGTTTTTT	CASSHRGATNTGELFF
.	TRBV5-6	TRBJ1-1	TRBD1	TGTGCCAGCAGCCTTTGGCCGGGGACAGCTGAAGCTTTCTTT	CASSLWPGTAEAFF
few	TRBV7-2	TRBJ2-7	.	TGTGCCAGCAGCTTAGCGCCCGGATCACGCTACGAGCAGTACTTC	CASSLAPGSRYEQYF
.	TRBV7-9	TRBJ2-3	.	TGTGCCAGCAGCCTTGGGAGGGATACGCAGTATTTT	CASSLGRDTQYF
once	TRBV6-1	TRBJ2-7	.	TGTGCCAGCAGTCCCACTAGGGCCAGGACTATCGAGCAGTACTTC	CASSPTRARTIEQYF
.	TRBV29-1	TRBJ2-1	.	TGCAGCGTAGGCCCACAGGGAGAGGGTTACAATGAGCAGTTCTTC	CSVGPQGEGYNEQFF
.	TRBV7-9	TRBJ2-7	.	TGTGCCAGCAGCCACGGCGAGTATTCCTACGAGCAGTACTTC	CASSHGEYSYEQYF
.	TRBV30	TRBJ1-2	.	TGTGCCTGGAGTGTAACAGAGGGAACTTGGGGAGGCTACACCTTC	CAWSVTEGTWGGYTF
.	TRBV5-1	TRBJ1-2	TRBD1	TGCGCCAGCAGCTTCGACAGGGGATCGGGCTATGGCTACACCTTC	CASSFDRGSGYGYTF
few	TRBV14	TRBJ2-7	TRBD2	TGTGCCAGCAGCCTGAGACTAGCGGGAGCCTACGAGCAGTACTTC	CASSLRLAGAYEQYF
.	TRBV6-5	TRBJ2-7	.	TGTGCCAGCAGTTACTCGGCAGGAACAGCGATCTACGAGCAGTACTTC	CASSYSAGTAIYEQYF
.	TRBV27	TRBJ2-5	TRBD1	TGTGCCAGCAGTCAGGACAGGGTCTTAGGCCAAGAGACCCAGTACTTC	CASSQDRVLGQETQYF
.	TRBV7-3	TRBJ2-7	.	TGTGCCAGCAGCATCAGTGGGAGCTACGAGCAGTACTTC	CASSISGSYEQYF
once	TRBV27	TRBJ1-5	TRBD1	TGTGCCATCAGACAGGGTCCGGGGAATCAGCCCCAGCATTTT	CAIRQGPGNQPQHF
once	TRBV4-3	TRBJ2-7	.	TGCGCCAGCAGCCAAGGGGGAACGGGACCTTACGAGCAGTACTTC	CASSQGGTGPYEQYF
.	TRBV12-5	TRBJ1-3	.	TGTGCTAGTGGGGCTACCTACCGATGCTCTGGAAACACCATATATTTT	CASGATYRCSGNTIYF
.	TRBV10-3	TRBJ2-2	.	TGTGCCATTCTTATCGCCGAGGAGCTGTTTTTT	CAILIAEELFF
.	TRBV28	TRBJ2-7	.	TGTGCCAGCAGTAGGACGGCGAGCTCCTACGAGCAGTACTTC	CASSRTASSYEQYF
.	TRBV7-9	TRBJ2-4	.	TGTGCCAGCAGCCCTTTAGCGGAGATAGCCAAAAACATTCAGTACTTC	CASSPLAEIAKNIQYF
.	TRBV27	TRBJ2-7	.	TGTGCCAGCAGTTTAGGGGGCGTGACAGGCGAGCAGTACTTC	CASSLGGVTGEQYF
.	TRBV11-1	TRBJ2-1	.	TGTGCCAGCAGCTTAAGGGCCAGGGTGAATGAGCAGTTCTTC	CASSLRARVNEQFF
.	TRBV19	TRBJ1-1	.	TGTGCCAGTAGTATTACGAGGGGCACTGAAGCTTTCTTT	CASSITRGTEAFF
.	TRBV30	TRBJ2-1	TRBD2	TGTGCCTGGAAGGGACTAGCGGGGGAGAATGAGCAGTTCTTC	CAWKGLAGENEQFF
many	TRBV9	TRBJ1-5	.	TGTGCCAGCAGCGTAGGGGGGGGCAATCAGCCCCAGCATTTT	CASSVGGGNQPQHF
.	TRBV27	TRBJ2-7	.	TGTGCCAGCAGCGTGGGGGGGCCCCACGAGCAGTACTTC	CASSVGGPHEQYF